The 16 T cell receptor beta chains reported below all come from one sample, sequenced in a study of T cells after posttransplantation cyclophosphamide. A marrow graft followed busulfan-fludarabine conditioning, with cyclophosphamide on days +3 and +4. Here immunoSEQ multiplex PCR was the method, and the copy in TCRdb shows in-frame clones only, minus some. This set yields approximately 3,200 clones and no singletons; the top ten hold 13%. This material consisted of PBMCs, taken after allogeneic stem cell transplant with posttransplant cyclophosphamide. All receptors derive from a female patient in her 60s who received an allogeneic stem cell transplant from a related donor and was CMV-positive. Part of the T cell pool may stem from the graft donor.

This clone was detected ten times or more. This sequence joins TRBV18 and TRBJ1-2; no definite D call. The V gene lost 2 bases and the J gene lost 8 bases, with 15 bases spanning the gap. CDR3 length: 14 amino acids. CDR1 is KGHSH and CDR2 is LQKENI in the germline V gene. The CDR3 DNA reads TGTGCCAGCTCACCAGATCAGATGCGGGAAGGCTACACCTTC. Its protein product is CASSPDQMREGYTF. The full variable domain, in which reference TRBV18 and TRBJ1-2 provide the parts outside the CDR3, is NAGVMQNPRHLVRRRGQEARLRCSPMKGHSHVYWYRQLPEEGLKFMVYLQKENIIDESGMPKERFSAEFPKEGPSILRIQQVVRGDSAAYFCASSPDQMREGYTFGSGTRLTVV.

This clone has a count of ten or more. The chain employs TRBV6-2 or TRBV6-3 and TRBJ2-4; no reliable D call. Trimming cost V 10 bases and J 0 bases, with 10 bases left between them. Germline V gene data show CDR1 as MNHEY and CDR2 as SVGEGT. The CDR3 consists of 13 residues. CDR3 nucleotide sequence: TGTGCCACCCTACAGCTAGCCAAAAACATTCAGTACTTC. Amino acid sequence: CATLQLAKNIQYF.

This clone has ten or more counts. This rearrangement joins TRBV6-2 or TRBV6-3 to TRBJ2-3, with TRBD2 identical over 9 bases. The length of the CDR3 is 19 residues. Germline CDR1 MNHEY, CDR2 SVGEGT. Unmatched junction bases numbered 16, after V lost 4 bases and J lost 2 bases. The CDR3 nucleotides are TGTGCCAGCAGTTCAACGCCCCGACTAGCGGAAAGATACACAGATACGCAGTATTTT. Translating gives CASSSTPRLAERYTDTQYF.

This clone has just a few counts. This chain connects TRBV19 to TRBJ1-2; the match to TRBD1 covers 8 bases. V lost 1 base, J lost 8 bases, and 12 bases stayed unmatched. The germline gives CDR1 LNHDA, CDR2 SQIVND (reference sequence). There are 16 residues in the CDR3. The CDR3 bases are TGTGCCAGTAGTATAGCCGGGACAGGCGTAAATGGAGGCTACACCTTC. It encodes CASSIAGTGVNGGYTF.

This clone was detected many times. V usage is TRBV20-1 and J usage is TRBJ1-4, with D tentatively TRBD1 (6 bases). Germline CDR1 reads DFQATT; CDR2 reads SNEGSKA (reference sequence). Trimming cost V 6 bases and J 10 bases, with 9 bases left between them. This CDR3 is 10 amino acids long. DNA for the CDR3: TGCAGTGCCCCCAGGGGAAAACTGTTTTTT. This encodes CSAPRGKLFF.

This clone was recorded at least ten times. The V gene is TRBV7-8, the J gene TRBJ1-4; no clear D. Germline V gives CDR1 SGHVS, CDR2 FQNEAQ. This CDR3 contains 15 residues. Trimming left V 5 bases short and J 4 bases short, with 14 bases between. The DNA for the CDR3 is TGTGCCAGCAGCGCCGCCGGGTCTCTTAATGAAAAACTGTTTTTT. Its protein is CASSAAGSLNEKLFF.

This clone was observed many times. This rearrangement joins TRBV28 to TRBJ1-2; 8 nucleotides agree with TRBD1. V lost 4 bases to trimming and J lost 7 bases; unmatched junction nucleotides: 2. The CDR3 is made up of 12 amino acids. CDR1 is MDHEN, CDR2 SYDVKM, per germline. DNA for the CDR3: TGTGCCAGCAGTTCGGACAGGGCTGGCTACACCTTC. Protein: CASSSDRAGYTF.

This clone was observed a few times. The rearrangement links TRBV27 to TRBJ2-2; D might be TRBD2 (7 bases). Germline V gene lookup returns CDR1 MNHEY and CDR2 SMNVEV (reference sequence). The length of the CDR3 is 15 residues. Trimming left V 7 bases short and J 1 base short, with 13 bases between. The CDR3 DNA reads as TGTGCCAGCACCGAGAGGGGGGGGAACACCGGGGAGCTGTTTTTT. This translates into CASTERGGNTGELFF.

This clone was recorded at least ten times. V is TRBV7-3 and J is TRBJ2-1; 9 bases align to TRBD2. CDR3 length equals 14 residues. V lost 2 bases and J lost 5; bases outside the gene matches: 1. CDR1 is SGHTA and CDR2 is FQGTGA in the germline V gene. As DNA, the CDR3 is TGTGCCAGCAGCTTATTAGCGGGGGACAATGAGCAGTTCTTC. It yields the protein CASSLLAGDNEQFF.

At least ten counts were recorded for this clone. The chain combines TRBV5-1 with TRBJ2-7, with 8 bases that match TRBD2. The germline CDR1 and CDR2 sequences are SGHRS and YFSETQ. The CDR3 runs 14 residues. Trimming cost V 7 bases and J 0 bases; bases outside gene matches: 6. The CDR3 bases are TGCGCCAGCTCGGCGGGGGGCAGCTCCTACGAGCAGTACTTC. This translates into CASSAGGSSYEQYF. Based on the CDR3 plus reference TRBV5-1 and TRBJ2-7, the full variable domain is KAGVTQTPRYLIKTRGQQVTLSCSPISGHRSVSWYQQTPGQGLQFLFEYFSETQRNKGNFPGRFSGRQFSNSRSEMNVSTLELGDSALYLCASSAGGSSYEQYFGPGTRLTVT.

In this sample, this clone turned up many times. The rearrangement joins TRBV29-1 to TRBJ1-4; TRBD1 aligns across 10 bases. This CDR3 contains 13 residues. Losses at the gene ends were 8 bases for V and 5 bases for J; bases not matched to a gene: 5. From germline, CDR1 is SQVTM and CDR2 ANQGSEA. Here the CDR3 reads CSSTGQGNEKLFF. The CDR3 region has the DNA TGCAGCTCTACGGGACAGGGGAATGAAAAACTGTTTTTT.

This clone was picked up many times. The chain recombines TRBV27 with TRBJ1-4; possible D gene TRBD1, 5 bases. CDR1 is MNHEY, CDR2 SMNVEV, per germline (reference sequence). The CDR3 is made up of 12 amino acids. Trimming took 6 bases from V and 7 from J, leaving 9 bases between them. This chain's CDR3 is CASRTGGEKLFF. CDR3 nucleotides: TGTGCCAGCAGGACGGGGGGTGAAAAACTGTTTTTT.

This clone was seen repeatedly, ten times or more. CDR3: CASSHLGQGIYNEQFF. CDR3 coding DNA: TGCGCCAGCAGCCACTTAGGACAGGGTATCTACAATGAGCAGTTCTTC. This chain links TRBV4-1 with TRBJ2-1; 8 bases align to TRBD1. This CDR3 spans 16 amino acids. Germline V lookup: CDR1 MGHRA, CDR2 YSYEKL. The V gene end was trimmed by 3 bases and the J gene end by 3 bases; junction bases not matched to a gene: 7.

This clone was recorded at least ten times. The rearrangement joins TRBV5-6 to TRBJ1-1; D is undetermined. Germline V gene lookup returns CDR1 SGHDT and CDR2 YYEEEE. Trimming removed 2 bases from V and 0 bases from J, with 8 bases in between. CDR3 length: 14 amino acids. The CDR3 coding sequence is TGTGCCAGCAGCTTCGGGGTCGTGAACACTGAAGCTTTCTTT. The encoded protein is CASSFGVVNTEAFF.

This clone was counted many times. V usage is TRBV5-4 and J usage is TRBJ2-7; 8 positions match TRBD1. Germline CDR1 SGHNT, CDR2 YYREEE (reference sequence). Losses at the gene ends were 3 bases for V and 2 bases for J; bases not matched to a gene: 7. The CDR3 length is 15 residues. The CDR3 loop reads CASSSNRDRPYEQYF. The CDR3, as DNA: TGTGCCAGCAGCTCGAACCGGGACAGGCCCTACGAGCAGTACTTC.

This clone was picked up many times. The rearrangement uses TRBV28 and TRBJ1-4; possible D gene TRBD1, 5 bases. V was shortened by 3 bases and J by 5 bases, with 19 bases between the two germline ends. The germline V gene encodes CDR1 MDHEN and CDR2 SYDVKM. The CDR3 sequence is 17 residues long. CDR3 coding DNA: TGTGCCAGCAGTTTCTACCCTGGGGGGGAGGGAAATGAAAAACTGTTTTTT. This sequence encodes CASSFYPGGEGNEKLFF.